A single sample gave rise to the 14 T cell receptor beta chains below, sequenced in a study of response to subunit inactivated influenza vaccine. A single record per CDR3 protein comes from TCRdb applying MiXCR to the RT-PCR reads. The repertoire includes around 750,000 distinct CDR3 sequences, 21% of them detected once, and roughly 10% sits in the top ten. This specimen consisted of PBMCs from blood, obtained roughly 5 days after vaccination. These receptors all come from a man aged 50-60 years who received an inactivated influenza vaccine.

This sequence joins TRBV11-2 and TRBJ2-2; D gene ambiguous. V dropped 6 bases and J dropped 0 bases, with 14 bases sitting between them. The CDR3 is 16 amino acids. The germline V gene encodes CDR1 SGHAT and CDR2 FQNNGV. The CDR3 DNA is TGTGCCAGCAGGGGGATCCGGCCGCCGAACACCGGGGAGCTGTTTTTT. The encoded protein is CASRGIRPPNTGELFF.

This rearrangement joins TRBV5-1 to TRBJ2-1; D gene ambiguous. CDR1 is SGHRS, CDR2 YFSETQ, per germline. CDR3 length equals 13 residues. The V end lost 0 bases, the J end lost 4 bases, and 5 bases lay between the germline ends. The CDR3 nucleotides read TGCGCCAGCAGCTTGGAGTTGTACAATGAGCAGTTCTTC. As protein: CASSLELYNEQFF.

This clonotype was recorded many times. One junction end does not reproduce the germline sequence, and a read error may be involved. The chain is built from TRBV5-1 and TRBJ2-2; the D gene could be TRBD1 or TRBD2 (5 bases each). Germline CDR1 is SGHRS and CDR2 is YFSETQ. This CDR3 is built from 15 residues. DNA for the CDR3: TGTGCCAGCAGCCTAGGGACCGGGAACACCGGGGAGCTGTTTTTT. This translates into CASSLGTGNTGELFF.

This clonotype was counted only a few times. The chain has TRBV12-3 or TRBV12-4 and TRBJ2-7; TRBD2 agrees at 13 bases. The CDR3 totals 13 residues. After removal of 10 bases from V and 3 bases from J, the junction contained 3 bases not matched to a gene. The CDR3 nucleotides read TGTGCCACCGGGACTAGCGGGAACTACGAGCAGTACTTC. It is translated as CATGTSGNYEQYF.

Of note for this clonotype: At one of its ends the junction is not consistent with the germline gene, which may arise from a read error. This chain connects TRBV6-1 to TRBJ2-7; the D is unclear. The CDR3 has 13 residues. CDR1 and CDR2 (germline): MNHNS, SASEGT. CDR3 region: CASSPWQTYEQCF. As DNA, the CDR3 is TGTGCCAGCAGTCCGTGGCAGACCTACGAGCAGTGCTTC.

This clonotype was detected a few times. V gene TRBV30 combines with J gene TRBJ1-3; no definite D call. The CDR3 is 13 amino acids. The germline V gene has CDR1 GTSNPN and CDR2 SVGIG (reference sequence). Trimming pared 4 bases from V and 3 bases from J, leaving 10 bases between. The CDR3 nucleotides are TGTGCCTGGATCTGGGAGAATGGAAACACCATATATTTT. It yields the protein CAWIWENGNTIYF.

This clonotype occurred a few times. The rearrangement links TRBV12-3 or TRBV12-4 to TRBJ2-3, with 7 bases lining up with TRBD1. CDR3 size: 15 residues. J was trimmed by 2 bases and V by 2 bases; bases with no gene match: 4. CDR3 amino acids: CASSLFGQVTDTQYF. The CDR3 nucleotides are TGTGCCAGCAGTTTATTTGGACAGGTCACAGATACGCAGTATTTT.

The rearrangement joins TRBV6-2 or TRBV6-3 to TRBJ1-2; weak D call: TRBD1 (5 bases). V shed 6 bases and J shed 3 bases, with 14 bases lying between them. The CDR3 has 14 amino acids. CDR1 is MNHEY, CDR2 SVGEGT, per germline. In DNA form, the CDR3 reads TGTGCCAGCAGGCTCCGGGGACTGGACTATGGCTACACCTTC. Translating it yields CASRLRGLDYGYTF.

The CDR3 DNA is TGCAGTGCTTTAGCGGGAGGGAACTCCTACGAGCAGTACTTC. It codes for CSALAGGNSYEQYF. The chain is built from TRBV20-1 and TRBJ2-7, with 11 bases identical to TRBD2. V lost 5 bases and J lost 0; bases outside the gene matches: 3. In germline, CDR1 is DFQATT, CDR2 SNEGSKA (reference sequence). The CDR3 is made up of 14 amino acids.

J is TRBJ2-1 and V is TRBV25-1; D may be TRBD2 (6 bases). Germline V CDR1 and CDR2: MGHDK, SYGVNS. Between the trimmed V and J ends, which lost 4 bases and 0 bases, there was a span of 19 bases. The CDR3 length is 18 residues. The CDR3 nucleotides are TGTGCCAGCAGTGGTAGGTTGCGGGATAATTTCTCCTACAATGAGCAGTTCTTC. Amino acids: CASSGRLRDNFSYNEQFF.

This clonotype occurred a few times. V gene TRBV27 combines with J gene TRBJ2-1, with D perhaps assigned TRBD1 or TRBD2 (5 bases each). Germline V CDR1 and CDR2: MNHEY, SMNVEV (reference sequence). The V gene lost 1 base and the J gene lost 7 bases, with 17 bases spanning the gap. This CDR3 is 16 amino acids long. For the CDR3, the DNA is TGTGCCAGCAGTTTATTAGGGACGGTCCTGGGGAATGAGCAGTTCTTC. Its protein is CASSLLGTVLGNEQFF.

The rearrangement links TRBV4-3 to TRBJ2-2; D remains unclear. Germline V gene sequence: CDR1 LGHNA, CDR2 YSLEER. This CDR3 is 15 amino acids long. V lost 0 bases to trimming and J lost 6 bases, with 11 bases between them. Here the CDR3 reads CASSQDRLRAGELFF. The CDR3 DNA sequence: TGCGCCAGCAGCCAAGATAGGTTACGGGCCGGGGAGCTGTTTTTT.

The V and J genes are TRBV20-1 and TRBJ1-6, with 7 positions matching TRBD1. The ends lost 5 bases at V and 9 bases at J; junction bases unmatched: 22. Germline CDR1 reads DFQATT; CDR2 reads SNEGSKA (reference sequence). This CDR3 is 18 amino acids long. The CDR3 region has the DNA TGCAGTGCTCCAAAGGGCGGGCAGGGGGTGTTTGGAATTTCACCCCTCCACTTT. Its protein product is CSAPKGGQGVFGISPLHF.

This clonotype was seen only a few times. J is TRBJ1-5 and V is TRBV6-2 or TRBV6-3, with TRBD1 identical over 7 bases. Germline V CDR1 and CDR2: MNHEY, SVGEGT. The CDR3 loop spans 14 amino acids. The V segment lost 2 bases and the J segment 7 bases; nucleotides outside the gene matches: 5. CDR3 nucleotides: TGTGCCAGCAGTTACAGAGGGGGCGCACAGCCCCAGCATTTT. Protein product: CASSYRGGAQPQHF.